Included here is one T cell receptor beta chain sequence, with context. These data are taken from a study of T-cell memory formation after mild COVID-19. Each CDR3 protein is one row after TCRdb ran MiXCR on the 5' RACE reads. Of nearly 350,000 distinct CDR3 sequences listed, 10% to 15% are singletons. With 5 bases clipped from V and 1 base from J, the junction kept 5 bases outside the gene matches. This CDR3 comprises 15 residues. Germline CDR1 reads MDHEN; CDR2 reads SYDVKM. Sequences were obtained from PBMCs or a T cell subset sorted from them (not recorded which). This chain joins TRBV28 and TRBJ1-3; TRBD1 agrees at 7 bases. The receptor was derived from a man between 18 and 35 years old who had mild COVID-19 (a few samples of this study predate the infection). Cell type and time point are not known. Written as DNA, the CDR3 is TGTGCCAGCAGTGCCGGGACAGCGTCTGGAAACACCATATATTTT. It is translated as CASSAGTASGNTIYF.